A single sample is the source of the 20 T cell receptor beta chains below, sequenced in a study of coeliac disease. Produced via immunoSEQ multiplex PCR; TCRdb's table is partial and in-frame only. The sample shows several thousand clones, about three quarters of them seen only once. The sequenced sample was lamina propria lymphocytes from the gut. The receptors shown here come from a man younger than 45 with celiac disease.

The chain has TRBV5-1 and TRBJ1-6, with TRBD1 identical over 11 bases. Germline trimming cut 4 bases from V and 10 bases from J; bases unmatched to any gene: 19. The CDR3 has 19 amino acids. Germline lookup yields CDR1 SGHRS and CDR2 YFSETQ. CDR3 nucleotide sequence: TGCGCCAGCAGCCCAAGGGAGCCGGGACAGGGGGTTTTAGGCTCACCCCTCCACTTT. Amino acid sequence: CASSPREPGQGVLGSPLHF.

The CDR3 region is CASSLYQGWDEQYF. The CDR3 nucleotides are TGTGCCAGCAGCTTATATCAGGGTTGGGACGAGCAGTACTTC. The genes are TRBV11-2 and TRBJ2-7, with D possibly matching TRBD1 (5 bases). The germline V and J ends were trimmed by 2 bases and 5 bases, with 13 bases remaining between them. Germline V gene lookup returns CDR1 SGHAT and CDR2 FQNNGV. This CDR3 contains 14 residues. Complete variable domain (other parts from reference TRBV11-2 and TRBJ2-7): EAGVAQSPRYKIIEKRQSVAFWCNPISGHATLYWYQQILGQGPKLLIQFQNNGVVDDSQLPKDRFSAERLKGVDSTLKIQPAKLEDSAVYLCASSLYQGWDEQYFGPGTRLTVT.

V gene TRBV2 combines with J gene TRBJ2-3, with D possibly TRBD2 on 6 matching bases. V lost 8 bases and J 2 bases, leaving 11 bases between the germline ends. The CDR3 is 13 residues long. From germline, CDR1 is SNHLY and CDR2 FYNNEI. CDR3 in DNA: TGTGCCAGCGGGGCGGGAAACACAGATACGCAGTATTTT. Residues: CASGAGNTDTQYF.

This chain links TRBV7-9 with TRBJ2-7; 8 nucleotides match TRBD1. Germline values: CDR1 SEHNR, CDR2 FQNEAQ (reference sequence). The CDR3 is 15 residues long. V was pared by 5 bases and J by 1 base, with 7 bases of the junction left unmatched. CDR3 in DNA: TGTGCCAGCAGCCCCCGGGACAGGCTATCCTACGAGCAGTACTTC. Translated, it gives CASSPRDRLSYEQYF.

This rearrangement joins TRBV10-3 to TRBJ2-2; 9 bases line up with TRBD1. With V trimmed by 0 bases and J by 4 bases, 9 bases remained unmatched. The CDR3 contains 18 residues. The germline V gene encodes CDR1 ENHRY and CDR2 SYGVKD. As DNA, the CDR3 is TGTGCCATCAGTGAGTCTAGTATTGGACAGGGGAGCACCGGGGAGCTGTTTTTT. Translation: CAISESSIGQGSTGELFF.

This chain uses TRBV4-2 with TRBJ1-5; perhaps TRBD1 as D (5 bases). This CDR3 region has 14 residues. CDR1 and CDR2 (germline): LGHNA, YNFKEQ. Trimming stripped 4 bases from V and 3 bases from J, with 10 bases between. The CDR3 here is CASSPVGVNQPQHF. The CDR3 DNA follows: TGTGCCAGCAGCCCGGTAGGGGTCAATCAGCCCCAGCATTTT.

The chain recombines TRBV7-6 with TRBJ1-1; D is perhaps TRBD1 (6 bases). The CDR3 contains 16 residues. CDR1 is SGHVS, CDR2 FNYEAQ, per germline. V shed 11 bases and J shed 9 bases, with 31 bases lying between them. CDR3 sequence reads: CAVTAGFHGWGPKAFF. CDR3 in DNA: TGTGCCGTAACGGCGGGCTTTCACGGCTGGGGGCCTAAAGCTTTCTTT.

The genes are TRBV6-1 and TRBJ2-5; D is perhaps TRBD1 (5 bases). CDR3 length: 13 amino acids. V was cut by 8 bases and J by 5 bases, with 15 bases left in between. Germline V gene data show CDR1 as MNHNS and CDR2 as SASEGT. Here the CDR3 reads CASHINKGETQYF. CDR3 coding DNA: TGTGCCAGCCATATAAACAAGGGGGAGACCCAGTACTTC.

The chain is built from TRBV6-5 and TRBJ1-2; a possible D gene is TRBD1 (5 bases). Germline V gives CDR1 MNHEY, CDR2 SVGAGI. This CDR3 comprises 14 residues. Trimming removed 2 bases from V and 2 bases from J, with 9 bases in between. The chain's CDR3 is CASSYQGLNYGYTF. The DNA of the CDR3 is TGTGCCAGCAGTTACCAGGGATTAAACTATGGCTACACCTTC.

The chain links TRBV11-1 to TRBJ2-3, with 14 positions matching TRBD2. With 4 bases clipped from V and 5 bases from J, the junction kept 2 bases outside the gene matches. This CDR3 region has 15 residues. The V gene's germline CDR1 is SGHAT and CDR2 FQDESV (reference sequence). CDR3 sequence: CASSSGTSGRDTQYF. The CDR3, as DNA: TGTGCCAGCAGCTCAGGGACTAGCGGGAGAGATACGCAGTATTTT.

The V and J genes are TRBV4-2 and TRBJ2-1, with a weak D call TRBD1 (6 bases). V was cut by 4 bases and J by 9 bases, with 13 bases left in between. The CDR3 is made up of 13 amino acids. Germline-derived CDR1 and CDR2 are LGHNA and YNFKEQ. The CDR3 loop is CASSPGDSGEQFF. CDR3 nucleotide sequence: TGTGCCAGCAGCCCAGGGGATTCCGGTGAGCAGTTCTTC.

DNA of the CDR3: TGTGCCAGCAGACCCGGGACTAGCGCAGATACGCAGTATTTT. Translation gives CASRPGTSADTQYF. The chain carries TRBV2 and TRBJ2-3; 10 positions agree with TRBD2. The CDR3 sequence is 14 residues long. Germline CDR1 and CDR2: SNHLY and FYNNEI. J gave up 4 bases and V 6 bases, and 4 bases lay outside the gene matches.

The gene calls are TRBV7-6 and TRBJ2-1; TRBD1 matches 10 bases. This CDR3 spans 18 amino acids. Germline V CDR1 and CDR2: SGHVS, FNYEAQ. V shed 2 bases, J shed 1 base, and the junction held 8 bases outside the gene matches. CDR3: CASSLMTGGVRSYNEQFF. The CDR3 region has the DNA TGTGCCAGCAGCTTAATGACAGGGGGCGTGAGGTCCTACAATGAGCAGTTCTTC.

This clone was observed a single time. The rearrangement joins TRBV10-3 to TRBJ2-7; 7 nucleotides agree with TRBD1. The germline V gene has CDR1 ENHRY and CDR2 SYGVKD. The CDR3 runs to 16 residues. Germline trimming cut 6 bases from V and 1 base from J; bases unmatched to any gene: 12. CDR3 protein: CAISAGQALFSYEQYF. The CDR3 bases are TGTGCCATCAGCGCCGGACAGGCGTTATTTTCCTACGAGCAGTACTTC.

CDR3 sequence: CASSLVTGATGELFF. DNA for the CDR3: TGTGCCAGCAGTTTAGTGACAGGGGCCACCGGGGAGCTGTTTTTT. V gene TRBV27 combines with J gene TRBJ2-2; 8 bases match TRBD1. V lost 2 bases to trimming and J lost 4 bases; unmatched junction nucleotides: 3. The CDR3 totals 15 residues. The germline V gene has CDR1 MNHEY and CDR2 SMNVEV (reference sequence).

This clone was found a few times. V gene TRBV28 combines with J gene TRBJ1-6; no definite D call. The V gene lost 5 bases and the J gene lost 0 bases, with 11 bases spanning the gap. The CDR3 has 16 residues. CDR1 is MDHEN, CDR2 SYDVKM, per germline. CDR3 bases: TGTGCCAGCAGTCCTGGTATGAGCTCCTATAATTCACCCCTCCACTTT. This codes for CASSPGMSSYNSPLHF.

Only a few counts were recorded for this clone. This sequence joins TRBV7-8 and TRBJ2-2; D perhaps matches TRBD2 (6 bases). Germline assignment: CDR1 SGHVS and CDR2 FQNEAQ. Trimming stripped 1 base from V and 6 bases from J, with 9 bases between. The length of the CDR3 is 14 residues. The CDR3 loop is CASSLGGLAGELFF. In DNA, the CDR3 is TGTGCCAGCAGCTTAGGGGGACTTGCCGGGGAGCTGTTTTTT.

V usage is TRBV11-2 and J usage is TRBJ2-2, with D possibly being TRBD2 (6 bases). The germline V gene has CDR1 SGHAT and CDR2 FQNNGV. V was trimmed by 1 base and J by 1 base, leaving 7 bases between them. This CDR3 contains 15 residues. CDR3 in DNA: TGTGCCAGCAGCTTAGTAGCGGTGAACACCGGGGAGCTGTTTTTT. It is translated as CASSLVAVNTGELFF.

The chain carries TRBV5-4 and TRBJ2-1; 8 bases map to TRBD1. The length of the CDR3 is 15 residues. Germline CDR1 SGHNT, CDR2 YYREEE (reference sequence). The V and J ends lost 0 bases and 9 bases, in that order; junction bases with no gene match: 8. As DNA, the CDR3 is TGTGCCAGCAGCTTGGGGGGGACAGGCAGAAGTGAGCAGTTCTTC. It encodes CASSLGGTGRSEQFF. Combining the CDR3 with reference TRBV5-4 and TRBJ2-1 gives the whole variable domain ETGVTQSPTHLIKTRGQQVTLRCSSQSGHNTVSWYQQALGQGPQFIFQYYREEENGRGNFPPRFSGLQFPNYSSELNVNALELDDSALYLCASSLGGTGRSEQFFGPGTRLTVL.

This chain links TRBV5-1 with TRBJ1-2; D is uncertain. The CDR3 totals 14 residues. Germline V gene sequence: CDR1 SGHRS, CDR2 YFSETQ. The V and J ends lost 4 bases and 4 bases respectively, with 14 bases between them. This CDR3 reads CASSQPGLLYGYTF. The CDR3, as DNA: TGCGCCAGCAGCCAACCGGGTCTTCTCTATGGCTACACCTTC.